This TCR beta chain was identified in a study of T cells in Graves' hyperthyroidism and ophthalmopathy. Study observations and caveats: Ophthalmopathy could be told apart from stable hyperthyroidism with a 13 V-J model. The blood repertoire included most of the expanded thyroid clonotypes above 0.001.

For Graves' hyperthyroidism to be stable, ophthalmopathy could not progress within 18 months. Researchers barred patients who had uncontrolled infection, other autoimmune disease, pregnancy or lactation. In its sample, this clonotype was seen many times. Its antigen is not identified. Amplified regions were TCR beta CDR3 sequences from RNA transcripts. The study used the HTBI primer set for a first-round RT-PCR of the TCR CDR3. Via MiXCR, TCRdb re-called the multiplex PCR reads, giving one row per CDR3 protein. This sample yields 450,000 to 650,000 distinct CDR3 sequences, of which about a fifth are seen a single time; around 27% belongs to the top ten. The receptor was derived from a man younger than 35 with Graves' hyperthyroidism. The sequencing input was blood.

CDR3 in DNA: TGTGCCAGCAGGCGGACGGGATCCTACGAGCAGTACTTC. This encodes CASRRTGSYEQYF. The chain is built from TRBV12-3 or TRBV12-4 and TRBJ2-7; possible D gene TRBD2, 5 bases. Trimming took off 6 bases at V and 1 base at J, with 10 bases between the two ends. The CDR3 consists of 13 residues.